These T cell receptor beta chains were read from a single sample in a study of cytomegalovirus exposure and HLA in healthy donors. The data were produced by immunoSEQ multiplex PCR, yet TCRdb's version contains in-frame clones alone and is incomplete. The table lists approximately 90,000 clones, roughly three quarters of them singletons. Sequencing was performed on PBMCs. The receptors here all came from a male donor in good health and CMV-seronegative. Both conserved end residues are trimmed from each CDR3.

j_call: TRBJ2-1; v_call: TRBV7-2; cdr3_aa: ASSLSRGNEQF
j_call: TRBJ2-7; v_call: TRBV5-1; cdr3_aa: ASSTSNTGAYEQY
j_call: TRBJ2-7; v_call: TRBV5-5; cdr3_aa: ASSLLGTASYEQY
j_call: TRBJ2-1; v_call: TRBV6-5; cdr3_aa: ASSRGQGGYNEQF
j_call: TRBJ1-4; v_call: TRBV7-8; cdr3_aa: ASSLGLGEKLF
j_call: TRBJ2-5; v_call: TRBV18; cdr3_aa: ASSQQPQETQY
j_call: TRBJ2-5; v_call: TRBV9; cdr3_aa: ASSVEPGETQY
j_call: TRBJ2-1; v_call: TRBV5-1; cdr3_aa: ASSPLTSGGSNEQF
j_call: TRBJ1-3; v_call: TRBV28; cdr3_aa: ASRLELTIY
j_call: TRBJ1-1; v_call: TRBV6-1; cdr3_aa: ASSEFAGVSNTEAF
j_call: TRBJ2-2; v_call: TRBV6-1; cdr3_aa: ASSELAGGPGELF
j_call: TRBJ1-1; v_call: TRBV28; cdr3_aa: ASSSAGATGNSGAF
j_call: TRBJ2-5; v_call: TRBV5-1; cdr3_aa: AGSLAVGRKETQY
j_call: TRBJ2-6; v_call: TRBV6-4; cdr3_aa: ASSDWIRQGDSGANGLT
j_call: TRBJ2-7; v_call: TRBV4-3; cdr3_aa: ASSQDRRSSYEQY
j_call: TRBJ1-1; v_call: TRBV28; cdr3_aa: ASSPPTWTGHTEAF
j_call: TRBJ1-2; v_call: TRBV4-3; cdr3_aa: ASSQDGAGYYGYT
j_call: TRBJ2-1; v_call: TRBV10-3; cdr3_aa: AISESRLEGGQGEQF
j_call: TRBJ2-7; v_call: TRBV10-3; cdr3_aa: AISDKGTGVYEQY
j_call: .; v_call: TRBV9; cdr3_aa: ASSVAGTAYEQY
j_call: TRBJ1-3; v_call: TRBV7-8; cdr3_aa: ASSLAVTGSSGNTIY
j_call: TRBJ1-6; v_call: TRBV4-3; cdr3_aa: ASSRGQQNSPLH
j_call: TRBJ2-1; v_call: TRBV5-5; cdr3_aa: ASSYGTSVTMSFQF
j_call: TRBJ1-2; v_call: TRBV5-8; cdr3_aa: ASSLSGRGSYGYT
j_call: TRBJ2-7; v_call: TRBV5-4; cdr3_aa: ASSSGDRVVHEQY
j_call: TRBJ2-7; v_call: TRBV28; cdr3_aa: ASSMPGTGLYEQY
j_call: TRBJ1-2; v_call: TRBV18; cdr3_aa: ASSPRVRGRDGYT
j_call: TRBJ2-2; v_call: TRBV7-2; cdr3_aa: ASSLLHDQGMGELF
j_call: TRBJ1-1; v_call: TRBV6-4; cdr3_aa: ASSPAPGNTEAF
j_call: TRBJ1-1; v_call: TRBV19; cdr3_aa: ASRTPGTEAF
j_call: TRBJ2-3; v_call: TRBV25-1; cdr3_aa: ASSEYGSGTDTQY
j_call: TRBJ1-1; v_call: TRBV18; cdr3_aa: ASSLRGLTEAF
j_call: TRBJ2-5; v_call: TRBV5-6; cdr3_aa: ASSWDRGETQY
j_call: TRBJ2-7; v_call: TRBV5-1; cdr3_aa: ASSFTDLAGDREQY
j_call: TRBJ2-5; v_call: TRBV19; cdr3_aa: ASSIRQGGETQY
j_call: TRBJ2-6; v_call: TRBV2; cdr3_aa: ASKRQGMGSGANVLT
j_call: TRBJ2-1; v_call: TRBV19; cdr3_aa: ASSIVSAGGRRDVRNEQF
j_call: TRBJ2-3; v_call: TRBV5-1; cdr3_aa: ASSLLPGLAGVLMGRTQY
j_call: TRBJ2-1; v_call: TRBV10-1; cdr3_aa: ASSAQQGAPYNEQF
j_call: TRBJ2-7; v_call: TRBV7-9; cdr3_aa: ASSPSGASSYEQY
j_call: TRBJ1-1; v_call: TRBV9; cdr3_aa: ASSVGSGGAF
j_call: TRBJ2-1; v_call: TRBV5-6; cdr3_aa: ASSSGTLNEQF
j_call: TRBJ1-2; v_call: TRBV5-1; cdr3_aa: ASPDPDSTNYGYT
j_call: TRBJ2-2; v_call: TRBV5-1; cdr3_aa: ASSRPGVGGTGELF
j_call: TRBJ2-1; v_call: TRBV15; cdr3_aa: ATRVSGGNEQF
j_call: TRBJ1-5; v_call: TRBV7-9; cdr3_aa: SSSLDRGSNQPQH
j_call: TRBJ1-1; v_call: TRBV7-9; cdr3_aa: ASSPQRGDAF
j_call: TRBJ1-2; v_call: TRBV2; cdr3_aa: ASSPTRRENYGYT
j_call: TRBJ2-2; v_call: TRBV4-1; cdr3_aa: ASSRRARWDRDNTGELF
j_call: TRBJ2-1; v_call: TRBV28; cdr3_aa: ASTTSREQF